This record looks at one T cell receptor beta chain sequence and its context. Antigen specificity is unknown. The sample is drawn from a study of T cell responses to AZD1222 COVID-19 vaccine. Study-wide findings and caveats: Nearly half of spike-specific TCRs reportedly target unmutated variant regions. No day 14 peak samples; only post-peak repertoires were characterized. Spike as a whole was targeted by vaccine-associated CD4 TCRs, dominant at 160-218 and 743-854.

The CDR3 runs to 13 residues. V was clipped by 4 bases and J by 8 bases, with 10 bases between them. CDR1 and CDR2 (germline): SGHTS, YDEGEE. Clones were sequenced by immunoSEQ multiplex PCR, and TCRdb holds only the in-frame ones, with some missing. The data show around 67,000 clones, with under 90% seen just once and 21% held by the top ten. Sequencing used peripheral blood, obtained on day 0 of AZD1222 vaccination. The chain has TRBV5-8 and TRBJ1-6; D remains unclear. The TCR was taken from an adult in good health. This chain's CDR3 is CASSVNADSPLHF. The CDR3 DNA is TGTGCCAGCAGCGTAAACGCTGATTCACCCCTCCACTTT.